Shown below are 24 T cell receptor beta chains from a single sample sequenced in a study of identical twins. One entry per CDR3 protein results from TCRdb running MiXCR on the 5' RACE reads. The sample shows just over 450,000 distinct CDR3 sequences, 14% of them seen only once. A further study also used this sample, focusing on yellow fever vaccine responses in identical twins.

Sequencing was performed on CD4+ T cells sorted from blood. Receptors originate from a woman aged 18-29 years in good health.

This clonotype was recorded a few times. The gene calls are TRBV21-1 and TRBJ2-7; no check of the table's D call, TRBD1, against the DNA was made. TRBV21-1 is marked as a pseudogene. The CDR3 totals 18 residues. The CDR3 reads CASSKLRGFTRSSYEQYF. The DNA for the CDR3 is TGTGCCAGCAGCAAATTACGGGGGTTTACAAGGAGCTCCTACGAGCAGTACTTC.

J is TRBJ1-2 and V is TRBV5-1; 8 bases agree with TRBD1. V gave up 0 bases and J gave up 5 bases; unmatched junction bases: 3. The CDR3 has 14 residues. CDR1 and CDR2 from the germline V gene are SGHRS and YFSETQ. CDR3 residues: CASSLGQGIYGYTF. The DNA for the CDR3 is TGCGCCAGCAGCTTGGGACAGGGGATTTATGGCTACACCTTC.

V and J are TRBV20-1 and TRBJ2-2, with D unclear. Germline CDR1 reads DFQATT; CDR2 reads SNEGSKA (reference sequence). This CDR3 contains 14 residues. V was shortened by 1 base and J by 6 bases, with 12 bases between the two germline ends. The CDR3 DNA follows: TGCAGTGCTAGAGTCCAAAGCCTCCCCGGGGAGCTGTTTTTT. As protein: CSARVQSLPGELFF.

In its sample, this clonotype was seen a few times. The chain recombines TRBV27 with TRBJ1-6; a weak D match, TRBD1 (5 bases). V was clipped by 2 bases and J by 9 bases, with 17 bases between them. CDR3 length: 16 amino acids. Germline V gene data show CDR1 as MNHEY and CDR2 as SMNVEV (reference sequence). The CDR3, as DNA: TGTGCCAGCAGTTTAAGACAGCCCGTTAGGTTTTCACCCCTCCACTTT. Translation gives CASSLRQPVRFSPLHF.

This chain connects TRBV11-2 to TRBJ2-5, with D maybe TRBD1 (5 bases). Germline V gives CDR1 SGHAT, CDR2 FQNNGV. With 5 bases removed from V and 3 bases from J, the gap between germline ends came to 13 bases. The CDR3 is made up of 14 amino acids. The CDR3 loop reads CASSKIVGEETQYF. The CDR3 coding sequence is TGTGCCAGCAGCAAAATCGTAGGGGAAGAGACCCAGTACTTC.

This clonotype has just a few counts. CDR3: CSAAGLAGYNEQFF. Here the CDR3 DNA reads TGCAGTGCTGCGGGACTAGCGGGGTACAATGAGCAGTTCTTC. The chain carries TRBV20-1 and TRBJ2-1, with 13 bases that match TRBD2. The junction had 2 bases not matched to a gene; V was cut back by 5 bases and J by 4 bases. The germline gives CDR1 DFQATT, CDR2 SNEGSKA (reference sequence). The CDR3 totals 14 residues.

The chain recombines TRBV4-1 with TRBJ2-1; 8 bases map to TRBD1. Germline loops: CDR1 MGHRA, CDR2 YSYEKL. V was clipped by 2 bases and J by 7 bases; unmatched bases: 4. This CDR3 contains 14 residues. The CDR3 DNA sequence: TGCGCCAGCAGCCAACTTCGGACAGGGAATGAGCAGTTCTTC. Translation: CASSQLRTGNEQFF.

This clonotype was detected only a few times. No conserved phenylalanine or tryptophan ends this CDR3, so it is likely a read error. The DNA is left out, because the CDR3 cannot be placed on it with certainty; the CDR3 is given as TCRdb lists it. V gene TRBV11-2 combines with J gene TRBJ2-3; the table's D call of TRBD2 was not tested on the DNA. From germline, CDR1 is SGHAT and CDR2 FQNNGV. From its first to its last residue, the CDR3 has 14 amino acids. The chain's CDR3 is CASSMSRGLAGFLL.

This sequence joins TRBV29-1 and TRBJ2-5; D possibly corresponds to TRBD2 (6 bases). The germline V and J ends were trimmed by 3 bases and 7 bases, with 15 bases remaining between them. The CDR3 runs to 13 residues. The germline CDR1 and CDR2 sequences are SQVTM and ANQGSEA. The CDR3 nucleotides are TGCAGCGTTGACCAGGCCCCCGGGGGGACCCAGTACTTC. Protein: CSVDQAPGGTQYF. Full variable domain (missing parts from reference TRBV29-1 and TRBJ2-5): SAVISQKPSRDICQRGTSLTIQCQVDSQVTMMFWYRQQPGQSLTLIATANQGSEATYESGFVIDKFPISRPNLTFSTLTVSNMSPEDSSIYLCSVDQAPGGTQYFGPGTRLLVL.

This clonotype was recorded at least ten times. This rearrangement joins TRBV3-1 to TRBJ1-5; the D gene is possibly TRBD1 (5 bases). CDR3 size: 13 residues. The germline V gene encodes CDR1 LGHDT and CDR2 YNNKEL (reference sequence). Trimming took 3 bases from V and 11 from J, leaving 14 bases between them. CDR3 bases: TGTGCCAGCAGCCAGGGGGACGGCCGGTCCCAGCATTTT. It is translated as CASSQGDGRSQHF. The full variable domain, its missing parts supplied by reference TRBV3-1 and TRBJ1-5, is DTAVSQTPKYLVTQMGNDKSIKCEQNLGHDTMYWYKQDSKKFLKIMFSYNNKELIINETVPNRFSPKSPDKAHLNLHINSLELGDSAVYFCASSQGDGRSQHFGDGTRLSIL.

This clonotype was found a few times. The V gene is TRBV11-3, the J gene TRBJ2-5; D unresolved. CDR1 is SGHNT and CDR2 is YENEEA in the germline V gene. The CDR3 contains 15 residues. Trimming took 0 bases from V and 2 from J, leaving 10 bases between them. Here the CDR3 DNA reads TGTGCCAGCAGCTTAGACGGCCAGGTTCAAGAGACCCAGTACTTC. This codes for CASSLDGQVQETQYF.

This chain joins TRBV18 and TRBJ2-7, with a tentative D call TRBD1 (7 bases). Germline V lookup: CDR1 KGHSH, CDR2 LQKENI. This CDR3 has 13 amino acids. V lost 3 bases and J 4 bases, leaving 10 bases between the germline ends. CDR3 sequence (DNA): TGTGCCAGCTCACCTGCAGGGGGGTACGAGCAGTACTTC. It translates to CASSPAGGYEQYF.

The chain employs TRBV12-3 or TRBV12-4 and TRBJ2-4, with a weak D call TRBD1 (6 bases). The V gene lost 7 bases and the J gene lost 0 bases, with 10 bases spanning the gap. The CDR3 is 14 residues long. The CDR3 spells CASTGQLAKNIQYF. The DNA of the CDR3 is TGTGCCAGCACTGGACAGCTAGCCAAAAACATTCAGTACTTC.

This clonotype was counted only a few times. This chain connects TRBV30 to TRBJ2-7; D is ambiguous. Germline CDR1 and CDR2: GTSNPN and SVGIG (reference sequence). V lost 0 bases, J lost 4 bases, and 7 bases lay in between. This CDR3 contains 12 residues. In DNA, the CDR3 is TGTGCCTGGAGTGTATCGGATTACGAGCAGTACTTC. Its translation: CAWSVSDYEQYF.

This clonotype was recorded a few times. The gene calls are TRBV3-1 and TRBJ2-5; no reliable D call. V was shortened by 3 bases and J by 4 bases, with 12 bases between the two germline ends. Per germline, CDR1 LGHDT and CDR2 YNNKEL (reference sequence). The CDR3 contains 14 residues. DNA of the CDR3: TGTGCCAGCAGCCACGGAAGTCTTTCAGAGACCCAGTACTTC. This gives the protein CASSHGSLSETQYF.

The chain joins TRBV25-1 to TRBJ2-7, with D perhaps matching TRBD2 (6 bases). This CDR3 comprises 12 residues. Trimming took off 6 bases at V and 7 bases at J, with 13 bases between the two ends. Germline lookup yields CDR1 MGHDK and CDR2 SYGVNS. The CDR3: CASSDLAREQYF. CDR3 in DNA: TGTGCCAGCAGCGATCTAGCGAGGGAGCAGTACTTC.

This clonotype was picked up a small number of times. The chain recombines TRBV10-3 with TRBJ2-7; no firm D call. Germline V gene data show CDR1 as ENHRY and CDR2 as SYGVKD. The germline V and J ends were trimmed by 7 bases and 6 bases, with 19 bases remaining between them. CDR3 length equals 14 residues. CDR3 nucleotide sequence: TGTGCCATCAACCCGACTCAAAGGCCTTTCGAGCAGTACTTC. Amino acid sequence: CAINPTQRPFEQYF.

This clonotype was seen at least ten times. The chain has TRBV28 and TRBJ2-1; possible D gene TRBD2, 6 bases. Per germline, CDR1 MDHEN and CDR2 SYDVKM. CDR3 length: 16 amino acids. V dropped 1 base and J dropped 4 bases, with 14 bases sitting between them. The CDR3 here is CASSLLIGRGYNEQFF. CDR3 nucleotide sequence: TGTGCCAGCAGTTTATTAATCGGGAGAGGTTACAATGAGCAGTTCTTC.

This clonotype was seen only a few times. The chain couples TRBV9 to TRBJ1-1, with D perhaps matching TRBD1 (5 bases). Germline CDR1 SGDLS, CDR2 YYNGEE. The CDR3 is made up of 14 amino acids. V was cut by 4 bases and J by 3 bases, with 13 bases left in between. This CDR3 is CASSLSRDYTEAFF. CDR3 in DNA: TGTGCCAGCAGCTTATCTAGGGACTACACTGAAGCTTTCTTT. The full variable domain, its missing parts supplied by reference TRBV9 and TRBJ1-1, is DSGVTQTPKHLITATGQRVTLRCSPRSGDLSVYWYQQSLDQGLQFLIQYYNGEERAKGNILERFSAQQFPDLHSELNLSSLELGDSALYFCASSLSRDYTEAFFGQGTRLTVV.

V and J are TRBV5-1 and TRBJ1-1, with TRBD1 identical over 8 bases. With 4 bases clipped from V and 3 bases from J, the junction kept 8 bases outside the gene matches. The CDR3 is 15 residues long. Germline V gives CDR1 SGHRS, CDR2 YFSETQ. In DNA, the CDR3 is TGCGCCAGCAGCAGGCAGGGGGCGGTTGACACTGAAGCTTTCTTT. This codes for CASSRQGAVDTEAFF.

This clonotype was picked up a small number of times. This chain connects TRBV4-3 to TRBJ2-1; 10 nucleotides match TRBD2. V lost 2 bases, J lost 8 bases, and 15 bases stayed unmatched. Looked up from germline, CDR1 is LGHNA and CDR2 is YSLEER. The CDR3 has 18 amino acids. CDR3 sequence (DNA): TGCGCCAGCAGCCAAAGGGCCCTAGCGGGAGTTATTAGTTATGAGCAGTTCTTC. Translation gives CASSQRALAGVISYEQFF.

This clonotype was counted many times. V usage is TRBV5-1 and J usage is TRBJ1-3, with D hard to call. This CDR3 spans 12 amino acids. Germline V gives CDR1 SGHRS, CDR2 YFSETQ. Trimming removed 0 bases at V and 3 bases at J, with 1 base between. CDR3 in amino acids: CASSLDGNTIYF. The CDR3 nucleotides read TGCGCCAGCAGCTTGGATGGAAACACCATATATTTT. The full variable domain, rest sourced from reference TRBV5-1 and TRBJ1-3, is KAGVTQTPRYLIKTRGQQVTLSCSPISGHRSVSWYQQTPGQGLQFLFEYFSETQRNKGNFPGRFSGRQFSNSRSEMNVSTLELGDSALYLCASSLDGNTIYFGEGSWLTVV.

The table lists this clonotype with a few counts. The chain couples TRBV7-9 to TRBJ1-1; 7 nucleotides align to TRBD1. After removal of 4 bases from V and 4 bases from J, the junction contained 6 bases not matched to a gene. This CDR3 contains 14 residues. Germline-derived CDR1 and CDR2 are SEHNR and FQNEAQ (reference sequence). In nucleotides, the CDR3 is TGTGCCAGCAGCTACAGGGGCGGAAGCACTGAAGCTTTCTTT. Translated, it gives CASSYRGGSTEAFF.

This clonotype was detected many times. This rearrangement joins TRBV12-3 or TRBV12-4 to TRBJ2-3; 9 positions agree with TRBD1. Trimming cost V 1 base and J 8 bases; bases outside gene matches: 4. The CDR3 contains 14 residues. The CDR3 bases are TGTGCCAGCAGTTTAGGAGGACAGGGGTCTACGCAGTATTTT. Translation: CASSLGGQGSTQYF.